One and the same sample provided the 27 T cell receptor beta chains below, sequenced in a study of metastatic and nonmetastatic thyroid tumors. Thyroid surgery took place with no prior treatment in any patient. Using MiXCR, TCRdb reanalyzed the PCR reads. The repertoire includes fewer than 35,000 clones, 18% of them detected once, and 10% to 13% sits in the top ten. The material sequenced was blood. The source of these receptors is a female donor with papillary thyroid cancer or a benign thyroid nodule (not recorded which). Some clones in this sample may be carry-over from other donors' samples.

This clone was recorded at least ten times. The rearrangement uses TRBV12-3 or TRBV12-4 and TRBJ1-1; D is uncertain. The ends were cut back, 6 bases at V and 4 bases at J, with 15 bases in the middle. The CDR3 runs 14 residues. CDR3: CASRPGSWGTEAFF. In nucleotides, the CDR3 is TGTGCCAGCAGACCGGGCTCCTGGGGCACTGAAGCTTTCTTT.

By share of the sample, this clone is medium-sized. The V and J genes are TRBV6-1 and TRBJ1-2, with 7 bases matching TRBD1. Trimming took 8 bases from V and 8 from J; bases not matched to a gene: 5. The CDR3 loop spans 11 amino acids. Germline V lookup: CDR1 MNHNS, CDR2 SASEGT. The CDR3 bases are TGTGCCAGCGTGAGGGGGCACGGCTACACCTTC. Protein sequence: CASVRGHGYTF.

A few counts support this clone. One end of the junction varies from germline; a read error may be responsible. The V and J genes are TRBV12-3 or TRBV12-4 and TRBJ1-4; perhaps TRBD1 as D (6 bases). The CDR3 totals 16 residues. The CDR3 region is CASILEGRGRGEKLFF. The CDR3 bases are TGTGCCAGCATTTTAGAGGGCCGGGGGCGCGGTGAAAAACTGTTTTTT.

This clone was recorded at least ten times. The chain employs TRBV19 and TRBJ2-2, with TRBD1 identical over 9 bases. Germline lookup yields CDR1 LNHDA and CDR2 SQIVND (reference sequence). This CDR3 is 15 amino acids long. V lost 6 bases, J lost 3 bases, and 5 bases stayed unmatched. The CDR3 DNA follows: TGTGCCAGTAGCACAGGGGGCTGGGACACCGGGGAGCTGTTTTTT. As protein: CASSTGGWDTGELFF. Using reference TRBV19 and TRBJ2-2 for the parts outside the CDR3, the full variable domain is DGGITQSPKYLFRKEGQNVTLSCEQNLNHDAMYWYRQDPGQGLRLIYYSQIVNDFQKGDIAEGYSVSREKKESFPLTVTSAQKNPTAFYLCASSTGGWDTGELFFGEGSRLTVL.

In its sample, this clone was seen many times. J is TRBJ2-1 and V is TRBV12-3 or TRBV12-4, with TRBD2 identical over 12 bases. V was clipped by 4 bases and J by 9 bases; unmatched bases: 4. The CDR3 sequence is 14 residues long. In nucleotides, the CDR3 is TGTGCCAGCAGTTGGACTAGCGGGGCTTCTGAGCAGTTCTTC. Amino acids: CASSWTSGASEQFF.

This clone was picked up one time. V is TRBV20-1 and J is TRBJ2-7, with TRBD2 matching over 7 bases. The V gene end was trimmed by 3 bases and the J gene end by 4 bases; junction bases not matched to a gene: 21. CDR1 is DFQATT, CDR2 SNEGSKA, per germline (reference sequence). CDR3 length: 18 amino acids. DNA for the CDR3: TGCAGTGCTAGTAGGATCCCCAACGGGACTAAGTATGAATACGAGCAGTACTTC. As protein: CSASRIPNGTKYEYEQYF.

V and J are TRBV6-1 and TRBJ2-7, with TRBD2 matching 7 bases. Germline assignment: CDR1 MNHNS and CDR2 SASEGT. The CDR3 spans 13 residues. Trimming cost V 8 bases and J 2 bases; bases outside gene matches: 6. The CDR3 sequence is CASSPSGTYEQYF. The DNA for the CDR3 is TGTGCCAGCTCACCTAGCGGAACCTACGAGCAGTACTTC.

The CDR3 DNA follows: TGTGCCAGTAGATCCGGGGGCGAGCAGTACTTC. Its protein product is CASRSGGEQYF. The rearrangement links TRBV19 to TRBJ2-7, with D tentatively TRBD2 (6 bases). Germline V gene lookup returns CDR1 LNHDA and CDR2 SQIVND (reference sequence). This CDR3 contains 11 residues. The V gene lost 6 bases and the J gene lost 6 bases, with 9 bases spanning the gap. The whole variable domain, remainder taken from reference TRBV19 and TRBJ2-7, is DGGITQSPKYLFRKEGQNVTLSCEQNLNHDAMYWYRQDPGQGLRLIYYSQIVNDFQKGDIAEGYSVSREKKESFPLTVTSAQKNPTAFYLCASRSGGEQYFGPGTRLTVT.

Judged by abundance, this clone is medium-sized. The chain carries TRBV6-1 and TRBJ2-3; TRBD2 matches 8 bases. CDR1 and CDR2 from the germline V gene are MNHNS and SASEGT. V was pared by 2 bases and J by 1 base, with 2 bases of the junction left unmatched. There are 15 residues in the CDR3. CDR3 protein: CASSEIAGRTDTQYF. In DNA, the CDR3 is TGTGCCAGCAGTGAAATAGCGGGGCGCACAGATACGCAGTATTTT.

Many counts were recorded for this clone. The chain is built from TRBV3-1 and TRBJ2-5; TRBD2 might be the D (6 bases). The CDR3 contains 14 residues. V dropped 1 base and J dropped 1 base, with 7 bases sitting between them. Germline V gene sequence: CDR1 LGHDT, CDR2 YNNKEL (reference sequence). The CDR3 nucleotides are TGTGCCAGCAGCCAAGGGAGGGCCCAAGAGACCCAGTACTTC. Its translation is CASSQGRAQETQYF.

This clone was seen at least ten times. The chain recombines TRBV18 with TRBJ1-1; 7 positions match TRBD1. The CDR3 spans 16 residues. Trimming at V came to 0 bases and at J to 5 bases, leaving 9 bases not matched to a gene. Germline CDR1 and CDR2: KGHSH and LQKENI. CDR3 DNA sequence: TGTGCCAGCTCACCACCGGGAATGTCAGGGGGAACTGAAGCTTTCTTT. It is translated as CASSPPGMSGGTEAFF.

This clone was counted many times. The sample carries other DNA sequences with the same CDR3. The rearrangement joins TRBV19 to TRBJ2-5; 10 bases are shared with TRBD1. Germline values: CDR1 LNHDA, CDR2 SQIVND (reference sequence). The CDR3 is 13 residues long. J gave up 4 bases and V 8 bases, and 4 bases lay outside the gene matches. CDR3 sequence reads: CASRTGGGETQYF. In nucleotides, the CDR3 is TGTGCCAGTCGGACAGGGGGAGGAGAGACCCAGTACTTC.

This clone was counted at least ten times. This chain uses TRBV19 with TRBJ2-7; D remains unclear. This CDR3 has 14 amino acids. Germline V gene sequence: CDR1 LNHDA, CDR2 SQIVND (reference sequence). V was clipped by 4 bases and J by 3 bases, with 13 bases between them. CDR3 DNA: TGTGCCAGTAGTACCCGACACATATACTACGAGCAGTACTTC. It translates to CASSTRHIYYEQYF.

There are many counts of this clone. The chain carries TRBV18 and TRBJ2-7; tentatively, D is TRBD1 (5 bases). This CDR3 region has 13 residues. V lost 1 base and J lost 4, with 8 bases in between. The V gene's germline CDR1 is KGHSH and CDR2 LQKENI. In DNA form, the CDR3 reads TGTGCCAGCTCACCACGGGGCGGTTACGAGCAGTACTTC. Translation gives CASSPRGGYEQYF.

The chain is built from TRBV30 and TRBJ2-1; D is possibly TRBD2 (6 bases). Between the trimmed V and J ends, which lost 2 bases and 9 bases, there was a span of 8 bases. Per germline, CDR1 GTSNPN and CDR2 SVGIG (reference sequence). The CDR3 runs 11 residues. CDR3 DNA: TGTGCCTGGAGTTTGGGGGGTGAGCAGTTCTTC. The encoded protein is CAWSLGGEQFF.

DNA for the CDR3: TGCAGTGCTAAGCAAGCGGGAGGCAACACCGGGGAGCTGTTTTTT. Protein: CSAKQAGGNTGELFF. The rearrangement links TRBV20-1 to TRBJ2-2, with TRBD2 identical over 9 bases. CDR3 length equals 15 residues. V shed 4 bases, J shed 2 bases, and the junction held 5 bases outside the gene matches. The germline CDR1 and CDR2 sequences are DFQATT and SNEGSKA (reference sequence).

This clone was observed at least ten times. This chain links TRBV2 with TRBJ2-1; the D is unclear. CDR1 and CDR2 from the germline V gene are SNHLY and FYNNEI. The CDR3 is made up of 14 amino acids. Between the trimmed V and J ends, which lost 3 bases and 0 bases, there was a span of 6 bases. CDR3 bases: TGTGCCAGCAGTGACAAGGACTCCTACAATGAGCAGTTCTTC. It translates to CASSDKDSYNEQFF.

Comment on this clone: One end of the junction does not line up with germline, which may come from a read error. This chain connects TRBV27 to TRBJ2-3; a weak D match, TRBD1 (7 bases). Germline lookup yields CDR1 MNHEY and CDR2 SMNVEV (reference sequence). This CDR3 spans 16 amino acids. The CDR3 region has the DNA TGTGCCAGCAGTTTAGAGGGGGCAACTAGCACAGATACGCTGTATTTT. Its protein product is CASSLEGATSTDTLYF.

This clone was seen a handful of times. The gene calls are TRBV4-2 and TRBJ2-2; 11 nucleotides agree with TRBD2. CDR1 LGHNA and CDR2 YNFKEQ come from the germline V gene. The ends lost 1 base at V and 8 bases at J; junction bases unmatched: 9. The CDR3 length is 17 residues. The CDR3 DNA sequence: TGTGCCAGCAGCCAAGGGGCTAGCGGGAGGCCTGAGGGGGAGCTGTTTTTT. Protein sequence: CASSQGASGRPEGELFF.

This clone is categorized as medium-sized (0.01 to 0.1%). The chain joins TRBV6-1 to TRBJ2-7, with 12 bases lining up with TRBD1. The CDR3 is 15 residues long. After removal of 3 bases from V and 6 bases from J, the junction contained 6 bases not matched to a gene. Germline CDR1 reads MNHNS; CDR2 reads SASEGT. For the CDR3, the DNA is TGTGCCAGCAGTGAGGGGACAGGGGGCCGTGTCGAGCAGTACTTC. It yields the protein CASSEGTGGRVEQYF.

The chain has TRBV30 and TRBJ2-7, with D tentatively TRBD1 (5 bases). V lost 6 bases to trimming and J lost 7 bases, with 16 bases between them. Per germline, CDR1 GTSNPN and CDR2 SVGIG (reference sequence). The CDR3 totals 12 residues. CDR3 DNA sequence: TGTGCCTGTGATCAGGGCACCAATGAGCAGTACTTC. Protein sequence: CACDQGTNEQYF.

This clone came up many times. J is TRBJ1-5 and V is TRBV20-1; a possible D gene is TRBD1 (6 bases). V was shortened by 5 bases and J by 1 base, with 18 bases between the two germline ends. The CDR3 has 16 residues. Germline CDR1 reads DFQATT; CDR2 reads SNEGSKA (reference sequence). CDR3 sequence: CSALLGGGLSNQPQHF. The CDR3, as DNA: TGCAGTGCTTTACTCGGTGGGGGGCTAAGCAATCAGCCCCAGCATTTT.

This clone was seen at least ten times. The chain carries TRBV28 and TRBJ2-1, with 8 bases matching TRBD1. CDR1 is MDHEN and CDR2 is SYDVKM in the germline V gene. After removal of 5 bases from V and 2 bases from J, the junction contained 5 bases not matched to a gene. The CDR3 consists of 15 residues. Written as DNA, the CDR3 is TGTGCCAGCAGTCAGGCAGGGGGCCCCTACAATGAGCAGTTCTTC. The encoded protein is CASSQAGGPYNEQFF.

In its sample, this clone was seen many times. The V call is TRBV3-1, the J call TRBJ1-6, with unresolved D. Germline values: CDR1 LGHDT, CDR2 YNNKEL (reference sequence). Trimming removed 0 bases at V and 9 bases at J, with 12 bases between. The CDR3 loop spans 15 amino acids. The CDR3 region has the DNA TGTGCCAGCAGCCAAGATACGGGGTATCGTTCACCCCTCCACTTT. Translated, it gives CASSQDTGYRSPLHF.

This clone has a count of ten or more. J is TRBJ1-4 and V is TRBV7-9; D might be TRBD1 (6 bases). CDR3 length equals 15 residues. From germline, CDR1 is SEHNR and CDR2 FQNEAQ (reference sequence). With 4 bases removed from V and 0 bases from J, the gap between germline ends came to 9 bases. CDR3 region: CASSYREATNEKLFF. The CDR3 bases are TGTGCCAGCAGCTACAGGGAAGCAACTAATGAAAAACTGTTTTTT.

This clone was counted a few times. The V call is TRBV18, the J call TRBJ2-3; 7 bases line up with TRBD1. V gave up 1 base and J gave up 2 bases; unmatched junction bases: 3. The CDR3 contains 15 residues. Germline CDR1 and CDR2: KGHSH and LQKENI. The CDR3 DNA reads TGTGCCAGCTCACCACGGACAGGAGACACAGATACGCAGTATTTT. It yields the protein CASSPRTGDTDTQYF.

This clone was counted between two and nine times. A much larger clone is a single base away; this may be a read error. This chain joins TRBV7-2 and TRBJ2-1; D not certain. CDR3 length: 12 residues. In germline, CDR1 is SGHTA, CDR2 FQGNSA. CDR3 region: CASTSYSKEQLF. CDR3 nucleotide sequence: TGTGCCAGCACCTCCTATAGCAAGGAGCAGCTCTTC.